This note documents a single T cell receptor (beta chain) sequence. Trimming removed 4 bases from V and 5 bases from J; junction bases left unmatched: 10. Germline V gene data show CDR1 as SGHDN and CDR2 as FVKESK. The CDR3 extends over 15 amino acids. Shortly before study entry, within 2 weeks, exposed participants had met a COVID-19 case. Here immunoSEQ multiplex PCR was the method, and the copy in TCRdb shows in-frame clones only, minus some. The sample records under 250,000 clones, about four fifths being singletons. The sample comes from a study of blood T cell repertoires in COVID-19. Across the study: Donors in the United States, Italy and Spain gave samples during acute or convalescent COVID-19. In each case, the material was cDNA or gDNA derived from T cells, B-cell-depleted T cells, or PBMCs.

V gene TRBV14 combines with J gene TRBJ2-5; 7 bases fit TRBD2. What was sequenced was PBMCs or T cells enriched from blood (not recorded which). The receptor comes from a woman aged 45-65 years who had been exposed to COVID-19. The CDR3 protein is CASSPGGGRGETQYF. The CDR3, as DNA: TGTGCCAGCAGCCCAGGCGGGGGTAGAGGGGAGACCCAGTACTTC.